The rows below give T cell receptor beta chains drawn from one sample of a study of Ad26.COV2.S vaccination and SARS-CoV-2 variants. Profiling relied on immunoSEQ multiplex PCR, and the TCRdb table lists in-frame clones only, not all of them. The sample yields over 200,000 clones, over 75% seen once. The starting material was peripheral blood, obtained in a trial of Ad26.COV2.S vaccine versus placebo. The receptor set was obtained from a person between 18 and 65 years old who received the Ad26.COV2.S COVID-19 vaccine or a placebo. CDR3s leave out the opening cysteine and the closing phenylalanine or tryptophan. Fields, in order: V gene, clone size, CDR3 protein. Clone size is stated in some rows and not others, as once, few, many or a class when expanded.

V: TRBV11-1; size: NA; CDR3: ASSLHQGMGTDTQY
V: TRBV7-3; size: NA; CDR3: ASSSGQGAQETQY
V: TRBV27; size: NA; CDR3: ASSSTGLGLYTQY
V: TRBV7-9; size: NA; CDR3: ASSTIRQGFEQY
V: TRBV20-1; size: NA; CDR3: SARGYNEQF
V: TRBV6-5; size: NA; CDR3: ASSPGGSGANVLT
V: TRBV5-1; size: NA; CDR3: ASSLMDRLYNEQF
V: TRBV6-1; size: NA; CDR3: ASSPRRGSYEQY
V: TRBV5-1; size: once; CDR3: ASSLDRGGGYT
V: TRBV3-1/TRBV3-2; size: NA; CDR3: ASSQATPAGGYGYT
V: TRBV30; size: NA; CDR3: AWSGGRETQY
V: TRBV6-5; size: NA; CDR3: ASTESGETQY
V: TRBV19; size: NA; CDR3: ASSTRDRQETQY
V: TRBV30; size: NA; CDR3: AWSPWDRATEAF
V: TRBV28; size: NA; CDR3: ASSLLVGTSGSTDTQY
V: TRBV5-1; size: NA; CDR3: ASSYRQRSYEQY
V: TRBV5-1; size: NA; CDR3: ASSSLGATNEKLF
V: TRBV18; size: NA; CDR3: ASSPPSREGEQY
V: TRBV18; size: NA; CDR3: ASSPTGRVQPQH
V: TRBV24-1; size: NA; CDR3: ATSDQTGQGQVGELF
V: TRBV4-2; size: NA; CDR3: ASSPRDRPTRSGNTIY
V: TRBV21-1; size: few; CDR3: ASSKTPRLAGYEQY
V: TRBV12-3/TRBV12-4; size: NA; CDR3: ASSLPGGDEQY
V: TRBV4-2; size: NA; CDR3: ASSQDMGQNSPLH
V: TRBV19; size: NA; CDR3: ASSIDSGTGGRNEQF
V: TRBV7-2; size: NA; CDR3: ASSLAGWGSGYT
V: TRBV18; size: once; CDR3: ASSRGVAPQQF
V: TRBV30; size: NA; CDR3: AWNDGGPAYEQY
V: TRBV5-6; size: NA; CDR3: ASSLVGPNSYNEQF
V: TRBV13; size: NA; CDR3: ASSLGGAGETQY
V: TRBV5-1; size: NA; CDR3: ASSLDTRGAYEQY
V: TRBV28; size: NA; CDR3: ASSWSSSGHVLRTLMNTIY
V: TRBV28; size: few; CDR3: ATTGFSEAF
V: TRBV4-1; size: NA; CDR3: ASRGRGPYT
V: TRBV19; size: NA; CDR3: ASSIGEGQVGTDTQY
V: TRBV10-3; size: NA; CDR3: AIYTANTGELF
V: TRBV4-3; size: NA; CDR3: ASSQDRVTDTQY
V: TRBV5-6; size: NA; CDR3: ASRVTGGNEQF
V: TRBV5-6; size: NA; CDR3: ASSLGQGVGETQY
V: TRBV7-9; size: NA; CDR3: ASSLELAYEQY
V: TRBV5-1; size: NA; CDR3: ASSLGPRSGYLTDTQY
V: TRBV30; size: few; CDR3: AWSGLGINNSPLH
V: TRBV5-4; size: NA; CDR3: ASSSGQGSTDTQY
V: TRBV29-1; size: NA; CDR3: SGGGQGPSSYT
V: TRBV10-3; size: NA; CDR3: AISESNTLSNYGYT
V: TRBV24-1; size: NA; CDR3: ATSDGGVA
V: TRBV15; size: NA; CDR3: ATSRVRGTQDEQF
V: TRBV20-1; size: NA; CDR3: SARPGLEQF
V: TRBV7-2; size: NA; CDR3: ASSLGGGNEKLF